This T cell receptor (beta chain) appears in the sequencing data of a study of blood T cell repertoires in COVID-19. Study in general: Sites across the United States, Italy and Spain contributed samples from acute and convalescent COVID-19. The analysed material was cDNA or gDNA that came from T cells, B-cell-depleted T cells, or PBMCs.

Patients of the Seattle cohort, enrolled during active infection, were followed longitudinally. The CDR3 loop spans 13 amino acids. The V gene lost 1 base and the J gene lost 1 base, with 4 bases spanning the gap. The germline CDR1 and CDR2 sequences are SNHLY and FYNNEI. TCRdb's copy holds only in-frame clones and misses some; the assay was immunoSEQ multiplex PCR. Of roughly 350,000 clones in the sample, around nine tenths are singletons; the top ten hold 6% to 8%. V gene TRBV2 combines with J gene TRBJ2-5; D unclear. This clonotype originated in a woman between 65 and 79 years old with COVID-19, enrolled during active disease. Sequencing was done on a sample of peripheral blood. The CDR3 is CASSEDSQETQYF. In DNA form, the CDR3 reads TGTGCCAGCAGTGAAGACAGCCAAGAGACCCAGTACTTC. Combining the CDR3 with reference TRBV2 and TRBJ2-5 gives the whole variable domain EPEVTQTPSHQVTQMGQEVILRCVPISNHLYFYWYRQILGQKVEFLVSFYNNEISEKSEIFDDQFSVERPDGSNFTLKIRSTKLEDSAMYFCASSEDSQETQYFGPGTRLLVL.